This T cell receptor (beta chain) appears in the sequencing data of a study of CD8 T cell repertoires and HIV-1 epitope variants. Overall study context: Epitopes were three Gag families plus Nef HW9 and YT9. Enriched T cells were co-cultured with equal autologous T cell-negative cells.

Profiling relied on immunoSEQ multiplex PCR, and the TCRdb table lists in-frame clones only, not all of them. The sample lists under 100,000 clones; almost 75% were seen once. Study-wide results and limits: Some ten antigen-specific TCR beta clonotypes were found; six seemed cross-reactive to variants.

To note about this clone: Its specificity is unknown.

The length of the CDR3 is 11 residues. Deletions cut 4 bases from V and 3 bases from J, with 3 bases between. Germline values: CDR1 SQVTM, CDR2 ANQGSEA. This sequence originates from a male donor with HIV. The chain links TRBV29-1 to TRBJ2-2, with D unresolved. The sequenced material came from uncultured baseline CD8+ T cells from peripheral blood mononuclear cells (PBMCs). The CDR3 spells CSVGDTGELFF. For the CDR3, the DNA is TGCAGCGTTGGGGACACCGGGGAGCTGTTTTTT.